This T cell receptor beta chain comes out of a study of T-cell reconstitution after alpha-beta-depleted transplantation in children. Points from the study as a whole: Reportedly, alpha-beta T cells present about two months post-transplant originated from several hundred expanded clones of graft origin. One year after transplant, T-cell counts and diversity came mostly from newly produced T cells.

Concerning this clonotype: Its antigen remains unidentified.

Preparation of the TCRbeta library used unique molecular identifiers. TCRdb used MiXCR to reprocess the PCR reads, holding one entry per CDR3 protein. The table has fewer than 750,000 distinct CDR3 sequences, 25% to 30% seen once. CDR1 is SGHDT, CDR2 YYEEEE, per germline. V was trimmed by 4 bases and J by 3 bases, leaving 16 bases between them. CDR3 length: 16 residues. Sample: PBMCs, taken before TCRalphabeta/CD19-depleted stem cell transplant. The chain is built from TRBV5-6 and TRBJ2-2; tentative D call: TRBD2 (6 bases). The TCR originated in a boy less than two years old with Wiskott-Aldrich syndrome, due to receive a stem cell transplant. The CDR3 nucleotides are TGTGCCAGCAGCCTAATCGGCAAGCGGGACACCGGGGAGCTGTTTTTT. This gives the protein CASSLIGKRDTGELFF.